Sequencing of this T cell receptor beta chain was carried out in a study of shared clonotypes between healthy human individuals. CDR1 and CDR2 from the germline V gene are SNHLY and FYNNEI. V lost 6 bases to trimming and J lost 2 bases; unmatched junction nucleotides: 9. The CDR3 runs 16 residues. Produced via immunoSEQ multiplex PCR; TCRdb's table is partial and in-frame only. The sample lists 2 million to 2.5 million clones; over 85% were seen once. Sequencing used naive CD4+ T cells from PBMCs. Subset reported: CD45RA+ positively selected. The rearrangement links TRBV2 to TRBJ2-7, with TRBD2 matching 11 bases. This receptor was taken from a man aged 18-30 years in good health. Some clones in this sample may be carry-over from other donors' samples. Written as DNA, the CDR3 is TGTGCCAGCAGGATGTCCGGGACTAGCGGAGCCTACGAGCAGTACTTC. Translated: CASRMSGTSGAYEQYF.